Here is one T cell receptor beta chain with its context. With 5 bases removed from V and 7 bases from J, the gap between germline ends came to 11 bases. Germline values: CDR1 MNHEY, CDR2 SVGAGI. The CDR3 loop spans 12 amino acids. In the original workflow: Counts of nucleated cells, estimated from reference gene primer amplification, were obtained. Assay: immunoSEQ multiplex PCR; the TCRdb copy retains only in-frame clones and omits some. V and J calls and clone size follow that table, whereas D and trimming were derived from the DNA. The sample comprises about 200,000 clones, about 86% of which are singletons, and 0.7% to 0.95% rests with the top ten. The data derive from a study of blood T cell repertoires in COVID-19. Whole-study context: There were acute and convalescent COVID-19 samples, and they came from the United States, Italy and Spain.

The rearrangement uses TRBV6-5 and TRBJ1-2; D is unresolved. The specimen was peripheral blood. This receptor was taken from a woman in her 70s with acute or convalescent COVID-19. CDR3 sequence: CASSRYSGGYTF. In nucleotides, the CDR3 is TGTGCCAGCAGTAGATACAGTGGTGGCTACACCTTC.